The clone carrying this T cell receptor beta chain has at least ten counts. The antigen is not known. The germline CDR1 and CDR2 sequences are SQVTM and ANQGSEA. V shed 6 bases, J shed 10 bases, and the junction held 9 bases outside the gene matches. This CDR3 is 12 amino acids long. Thyroid ultrasound and orbital computed tomography, with clinical symptoms and serum thyroxine and TRAb, informed diagnoses. Out of less than 12 ml of fresh peripheral blood came the PBMCs. This entry comes from a study of T cells in Graves' hyperthyroidism and ophthalmopathy. General study points: Among thyroid clonotypes expanded above 0.001, most also appeared in blood.

RNA transcripts provided the source from which TCR beta CDR3 regions were amplified. The study used the HTBI primer set for a first-round RT-PCR of the TCR CDR3. TCRdb reprocessed the multiplex PCR reads with MiXCR, giving one entry per CDR3 protein. The sample lists just under 750,000 distinct CDR3 sequences, 35% occurring once. The chain is built from TRBV29-1 and TRBJ2-5; 9 bases line up with TRBD2. The sample was blood. The TCR comes from a woman in her thirties or forties with Graves' hyperthyroidism. CDR3 amino acids: CSVRGGEGVQYF. CDR3 nucleotide sequence: TGCAGCGTGCGGGGGGGAGAGGGGGTCCAGTACTTC.